A selection of T cell receptor beta chains follows, all from one sample in a study of blood T cell repertoires in COVID-19. Assay: immunoSEQ multiplex PCR; the TCRdb copy retains only in-frame clones and omits some. This sample has just over 300,000 clones, with roughly nine tenths found just once. Sequencing was carried out using peripheral blood. These receptor sequences come from a woman aged 30 to 39 with COVID-19, enrolled during active disease. Both conserved end residues are part of each CDR3. Each record gives: CDR3 DNA, CDR3 protein, clone size, J gene, D gene, V gene. D genes are given only for firm matches. Rows may omit the clone size; those that give it use once, few, many or a size class.

cdr3_nt: TGTGCCAGCTTGTCGGGGAATTCACCCCTCCACTTT
cdr3_aa: CASLSGNSPLHF
clone_size: NA
j_call: TRBJ1-6
d_call: NA
v_call: TRBV13

cdr3_nt: TGCGCCAGCAGTCCGACAGGGTTACATCAAGAGACCCAGTACTTC
cdr3_aa: CASSPTGLHQETQYF
clone_size: NA
j_call: TRBJ2-5
d_call: TRBD1
v_call: TRBV5-1

cdr3_nt: TGTGCCAGCAGTCTGGACAGGTCCATCAGCGAAAAACTGTTTTTT
cdr3_aa: CASSLDRSISEKLFF
clone_size: NA
j_call: TRBJ1-4
d_call: TRBD1
v_call: TRBV28

cdr3_nt: TGTGCCAGTAGTCCCGATCGGGTAAATCAGCCCCAGCATTTT
cdr3_aa: CASSPDRVNQPQHF
clone_size: once
j_call: TRBJ1-5
d_call: NA
v_call: TRBV19

cdr3_nt: TGTGCCAGCAGCTTAGATGAGCCCGTTAGCCTCCATGAGCAGTTCTTC
cdr3_aa: CASSLDEPVSLHEQFF
clone_size: NA
j_call: TRBJ2-1
d_call: NA
v_call: TRBV7-6

cdr3_nt: TGTGCCAGCAGTGAAGTCGGGTCTGAAGCTTTCTTT
cdr3_aa: CASSEVGSEAFF
clone_size: NA
j_call: TRBJ1-1
d_call: NA
v_call: TRBV6-1

cdr3_nt: TGCGCCAGCAGCTTTGACCGCGGGACCAGGACGAACGGGGAGCTGTTTTTT
cdr3_aa: CASSFDRGTRTNGELFF
clone_size: once
j_call: TRBJ2-2
d_call: NA
v_call: TRBV5-1

cdr3_nt: TGTGCCTGGACCTTGGGGCAGGGAAACACCATATATTTT
cdr3_aa: CAWTLGQGNTIYF
clone_size: NA
j_call: TRBJ1-3
d_call: NA
v_call: TRBV30

cdr3_nt: TGTGCCAGTAGTATTTCAAACAGGGGGCCGGGGAAAGCTTTCTTT
cdr3_aa: CASSISNRGPGKAFF
clone_size: NA
j_call: TRBJ1-1
d_call: TRBD1
v_call: TRBV19

cdr3_nt: TGTGCCAGCAGATCGAGGGAGACCCAGTACTTC
cdr3_aa: CASRSRETQYF
clone_size: once
j_call: TRBJ2-5
d_call: NA
v_call: TRBV12-3/TRBV12-4

cdr3_nt: TGTGCCAGCAGTTACGCGGGACTACCTTACAATGAGCAGTTCTTC
cdr3_aa: CASSYAGLPYNEQFF
clone_size: NA
j_call: TRBJ2-1
d_call: TRBD2
v_call: TRBV6-5

cdr3_nt: TGTGCCAGCAGTCGTCCCGGGACAGGGAGGTCTGAAGCTTTCTTT
cdr3_aa: CASSRPGTGRSEAFF
clone_size: NA
j_call: TRBJ1-1
d_call: TRBD1
v_call: TRBV7-9

cdr3_nt: TGTGCCTGGGGGGACAGGGTTAAACGGTATGGCTACACCTTC
cdr3_aa: CAWGDRVKRYGYTF
clone_size: NA
j_call: TRBJ1-2
d_call: TRBD1
v_call: TRBV30

cdr3_nt: TGTGCCAGCAGCCGCGGGGGTTCCTACAATGAGCAGTTCTTC
cdr3_aa: CASSRGGSYNEQFF
clone_size: NA
j_call: TRBJ2-1
d_call: TRBD2
v_call: TRBV27

cdr3_nt: TGTGCCAGCAGTTTATTTCCAGGGGCTAACTATGGCTACACCTTC
cdr3_aa: CASSLFPGANYGYTF
clone_size: NA
j_call: TRBJ1-2
d_call: NA
v_call: TRBV27

cdr3_nt: TGTGCCAGCAGTCCCGGCGGAGAGACCCAGTACTTC
cdr3_aa: CASSPGGETQYF
clone_size: NA
j_call: TRBJ2-5
d_call: NA
v_call: TRBV12-3/TRBV12-4

cdr3_nt: TGTGCCAGCAGCCAAGTTTGGGGGGTAACCGGGGAGCTGTTTTTT
cdr3_aa: CASSQVWGVTGELFF
clone_size: NA
j_call: TRBJ2-2
d_call: NA
v_call: TRBV3-1/TRBV3-2

cdr3_nt: TGCGCCAGCAGCCCGGGGTCGAGGGATCAGCCCCAGCATTTT
cdr3_aa: CASSPGSRDQPQHF
clone_size: NA
j_call: TRBJ1-5
d_call: NA
v_call: TRBV4-1

cdr3_nt: TGTGCCAGCAGCTTAGTACAGGGAATTCAGTACTTC
cdr3_aa: CASSLVQGIQYF
clone_size: NA
j_call: TRBJ2-7
d_call: NA
v_call: TRBV11-1

cdr3_nt: TGTGCCTCCCAGTGGGGGCTTACCGGGGAGCTGTTTTTT
cdr3_aa: CASQWGLTGELFF
clone_size: NA
j_call: TRBJ2-2
d_call: NA
v_call: TRBV27

cdr3_nt: TGCAGTGCGGACACAGGTGGTAAAGCTTTCTTT
cdr3_aa: CSADTGGKAFF
clone_size: NA
j_call: TRBJ1-1
d_call: NA
v_call: TRBV20-1

cdr3_nt: TGTGCCAGCAGTGTGGCACAGGGGGATGGCTACACCTTC
cdr3_aa: CASSVAQGDGYTF
clone_size: NA
j_call: TRBJ1-2
d_call: TRBD1
v_call: TRBV6-4

cdr3_nt: TGTGCCAGCAGTTCCATCACCGGGGAGCTGTTTTTT
cdr3_aa: CASSSITGELFF
clone_size: NA
j_call: TRBJ2-2
d_call: NA
v_call: TRBV6-5

cdr3_nt: TGTGCCAGCAGCGGGGGTAGCGGGGGGTTTTACAATGAGCAGTTCTTC
cdr3_aa: CASSGGSGGFYNEQFF
clone_size: NA
j_call: TRBJ2-1
d_call: TRBD2
v_call: TRBV5-4

cdr3_nt: TGTGCCAGCAGCCCCTCTACGGGCAATGAGCAGTTCTTC
cdr3_aa: CASSPSTGNEQFF
clone_size: NA
j_call: TRBJ2-1
d_call: NA
v_call: TRBV9

cdr3_nt: TGCGCCAGCAGCTTGGGGGTGACAGGGTACGCCGGGGAGCTGTTTTTT
cdr3_aa: CASSLGVTGYAGELFF
clone_size: NA
j_call: TRBJ2-2
d_call: TRBD1
v_call: TRBV5-1

cdr3_nt: TGTGCCAGCAGTTACGTGGGGCGGGGAAATCAGCCCCAGCATTTT
cdr3_aa: CASSYVGRGNQPQHF
clone_size: NA
j_call: TRBJ1-5
d_call: NA
v_call: TRBV6-2/TRBV6-3

cdr3_nt: TGTGCCAGCAGTTCGCCAGTCCAGTTCACTGAAGCTTTCTTT
cdr3_aa: CASSSPVQFTEAFF
clone_size: NA
j_call: TRBJ1-1
d_call: NA
v_call: TRBV6-5

cdr3_nt: TGTGCCAGCGGGCGGGTGAACACTGAAGCTTTCTTT
cdr3_aa: CASGRVNTEAFF
clone_size: NA
j_call: TRBJ1-1
d_call: NA
v_call: TRBV6-5

cdr3_nt: TGTGCCACCAGCAGACCAGGACTTTCTAACTATGGCTACACCTTC
cdr3_aa: CATSRPGLSNYGYTF
clone_size: NA
j_call: TRBJ1-2
d_call: NA
v_call: TRBV15

cdr3_nt: TGTGCCAGCAGTTACTTACAGGTCGGGGGGACCCAGTACTTC
cdr3_aa: CASSYLQVGGTQYF
clone_size: NA
j_call: TRBJ2-5
d_call: NA
v_call: TRBV6-5

cdr3_nt: TGCGCCAGCAGCCAGGACAGGGAAATAACCGGGGAGCTGTTTTTT
cdr3_aa: CASSQDREITGELFF
clone_size: NA
j_call: TRBJ2-2
d_call: TRBD1
v_call: TRBV4-1

cdr3_nt: TGTGCCAGCAGCGAGACAGGCCGTGCGACTGAAGCTTTCTTT
cdr3_aa: CASSETGRATEAFF
clone_size: once
j_call: TRBJ1-1
d_call: NA
v_call: TRBV14